This TCR beta chain was captured by sequencing in a study of T-cell reconstitution after alpha-beta-depleted transplantation in children. Library preparation (for TCRbeta) was performed with unique molecular identifiers. MiXCR, run by TCRdb on the PCR reads, gives a single entry per CDR3 protein. Of about 350,000 distinct CDR3 sequences detected, about 14% appear once; the ten largest clones hold 4% to 5.5%. This CDR3 contains 16 residues. The V segment lost 5 bases and the J segment 0 bases; nucleotides outside the gene matches: 8. This TCR was recovered from a human donor who donated a stem cell graft to a child with Fanconi anemia. The J gene is TRBJ2-7, the V gene TRBV12-3 or TRBV12-4; 9 bases are shared with TRBD2. Material: PBMCs, obtained from the stem cell graft. For the CDR3, the DNA is TGTGCCAGCAGTGACCTAGCGGGGCCCAGCTCCTACGAGCAGTACTTC. This codes for CASSDLAGPSSYEQYF.